A selection of T cell receptor beta chains follows, all from one sample in a study of T cell changes during pregnancy in multiple sclerosis. The assay was immunoSEQ multiplex PCR, and TCRdb's table has in-frame clones only and misses some. The repertoire holds around 38,000 clones, with roughly nine tenths as singletons. Sequencing used CD8+ T cells from peripheral blood mononuclear cells, obtained in the second trimester of pregnancy. Receptor source: a female donor with multiple sclerosis, enrolled in a pregnancy study. Each CDR3 is given with its conserved first and last residue. The order of the fields is J gene, D gene, clone size, V gene, CDR3 length, CDR3 protein, CDR3 DNA. D genes are given only for firm matches. Only part of the rows carry a size: once, few, many, or a class if the clone is expanded.

TRBJ2-3 | - | - | TRBV25-1 | 17 | CASRETGERWGTDTQYF | TGTGCCAGCAGAGAAACGGGGGAAAGGTGGGGCACAGATACGCAGTATTTT
TRBJ1-2 | - | once | TRBV9 | 14 | CASSVGGADYGYTF | TGTGCCAGCAGCGTCGGCGGGGCTGACTATGGCTACACCTTC
TRBJ1-3 | - | - | TRBV7-6 | 17 | CASSLVAHVGLTNTIYF | TGTGCCAGCAGCTTAGTAGCGCACGTCGGGCTGACAAACACCATATATTTT
TRBJ1-2 | TRBD1 | - | TRBV28 | 18 | CASSSLSGTGATLDGYTF | TGTGCCAGCAGTTCCCTAAGTGGGACAGGTGCTACCCTCGATGGCTACACCTTC
TRBJ1-1 | TRBD1 | - | TRBV5-6 | 16 | CASSLDRGLTNTEAFF | TGTGCCAGCAGCTTGGACAGGGGGCTGACGAACACTGAAGCTTTCTTT
TRBJ1-3 | - | - | TRBV21-1 | 16 | CASSRERSDSGNTIYF | TGTGCCAGCAGCAGGGAAAGGTCGGACAGTGGAAACACCATATATTTT
TRBJ1-1 | - | - | TRBV11-2 | 14 | CASGGSDSNTEAFF | TGTGCCAGCGGCGGTTCGGATTCTAACACTGAAGCTTTCTTT
TRBJ2-1 | - | - | TRBV6-5 | 15 | CASSLFGGSYNEQFF | TGTGCCAGCAGTCTTTTCGGGGGCTCCTACAATGAGCAGTTCTTC
TRBJ1-2 | TRBD1 | - | TRBV29-1 | 12 | CSVRDSPYGYTF | TGCAGCGTTCGGGACAGCCCCTATGGCTACACCTTC
TRBJ1-2 | TRBD1 | few | TRBV19 | 13 | CASGTAPNYGYTF | TGTGCCAGTGGGACAGCACCTAACTATGGCTACACCTTC
TRBJ1-2 | TRBD1 | - | TRBV7-9 | 13 | CASSFGQDQGYTF | TGTGCCAGCAGCTTCGGACAGGACCAGGGCTACACCTTC